Listed below are T cell receptor beta chains from one sample, sequenced in a study of cytomegalovirus exposure and HLA in healthy donors. Assay used: immunoSEQ multiplex PCR; TCRdb lists only in-frame clones, some missing. Of about 55,000 clones in the sample, roughly 74% were seen once. The sequenced sample was PBMCs. Source of these receptors: a man aged 35 to 55 in good health and CMV-seropositive. Both conserved end residues are part of each CDR3. A D gene is named only where the DNA matches it firmly. A clone size is listed for some rows: how often the clone was seen (once, few, many), or a class if it is expanded.

d_gene: .; j_gene: TRBJ1-6; abundance: .; v_gene: TRBV28; CDR3nt: TGTGCCAGCAGGTCGGACAGATTCCTCTCCTATAATTCACCCCTCCACTTT; CDR3aa: CASRSDRFLSYNSPLHF
d_gene: .; j_gene: TRBJ1-5; abundance: .; v_gene: TRBV19; CDR3nt: TGTGCCAGTAGTAGACCGGACAGAAATAGCAATCAGCCCCAGCATTTT; CDR3aa: CASSRPDRNSNQPQHF
d_gene: .; j_gene: TRBJ2-6; abundance: .; v_gene: TRBV7-2; CDR3nt: TGTGCCAGCAGCATTGACAGGTCTGGGGCCAACGTCCTGACTTTC; CDR3aa: CASSIDRSGANVLTF
d_gene: .; j_gene: TRBJ2-3; abundance: .; v_gene: TRBV29-1; CDR3nt: TGCAGCGTTGAAGCCTCCCCCGTGGACGGGGAAAGCACAGATACGCAGTATTTT; CDR3aa: CSVEASPVDGESTDTQYF
d_gene: TRBD1; j_gene: TRBJ1-1; abundance: once; v_gene: TRBV7-9; CDR3nt: TGTGCCAGCAGCTTTGGTACAGGGGGCTCTGAAGCTTTCTTT; CDR3aa: CASSFGTGGSEAFF
d_gene: .; j_gene: TRBJ1-1; abundance: once; v_gene: TRBV6-5; CDR3nt: TGTGCCAGCAGTCTATGGGACACCGGCACTACTGAAGCTTTCTTT; CDR3aa: CASSLWDTGTTEAFF
d_gene: .; j_gene: TRBJ2-3; abundance: few; v_gene: TRBV5-4; CDR3nt: TGTGCCAGCAGCCCAGGGGAAGGGGATACGCAGTATTTT; CDR3aa: CASSPGEGDTQYF
d_gene: .; j_gene: TRBJ2-7; abundance: few; v_gene: TRBV6-5; CDR3nt: TGTGCCAGCAGTTACGTATCCCGGGGCGAGCAGTACTTC; CDR3aa: CASSYVSRGEQYF
d_gene: TRBD1; j_gene: TRBJ2-5; abundance: .; v_gene: TRBV7-9; CDR3nt: TGTGCCAGCAGCACCGGGACAGTCCAAGAGACCCAGTACTTC; CDR3aa: CASSTGTVQETQYF
d_gene: TRBD2; j_gene: TRBJ2-3; abundance: .; v_gene: TRBV2; CDR3nt: TGTGCCAGCAGTATTCTAGCGGGGAGCACAGATACGCAGTATTTT; CDR3aa: CASSILAGSTDTQYF
d_gene: TRBD2; j_gene: TRBJ2-5; abundance: few; v_gene: TRBV30; CDR3nt: TGTGCCTGGAGTTTTGGACTAGCGGGGGCCGGACGAGAGACCCAGTACTTC; CDR3aa: CAWSFGLAGAGRETQYF
d_gene: .; j_gene: TRBJ1-5; abundance: few; v_gene: TRBV5-8; CDR3nt: TGTGCCAGCAACAGGAATAATAATCAGCCCCAGCATTTT; CDR3aa: CASNRNNNQPQHF
d_gene: .; j_gene: TRBJ2-3; abundance: .; v_gene: TRBV12-5; CDR3nt: TGTGCTAGTGGCCTTACGCCGGGACTCTACGCAGATACGCAGTATTTT; CDR3aa: CASGLTPGLYADTQYF